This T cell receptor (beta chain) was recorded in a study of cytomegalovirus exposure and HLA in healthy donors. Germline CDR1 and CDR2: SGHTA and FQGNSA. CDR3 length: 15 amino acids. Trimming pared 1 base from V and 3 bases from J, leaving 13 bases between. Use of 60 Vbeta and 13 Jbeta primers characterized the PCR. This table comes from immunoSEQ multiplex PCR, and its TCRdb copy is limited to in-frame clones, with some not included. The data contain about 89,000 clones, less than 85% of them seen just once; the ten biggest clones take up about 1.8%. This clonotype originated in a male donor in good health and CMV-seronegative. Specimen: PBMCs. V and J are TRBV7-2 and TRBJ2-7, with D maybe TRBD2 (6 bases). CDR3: CASSLVSQGGYEQYF. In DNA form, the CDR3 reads TGTGCCAGCAGCTTAGTCAGTCAGGGAGGCTACGAGCAGTACTTC.